This is a list of T cell receptor beta chains from one sample in a study of CDR3 diversity in severe acne. MiXCR was run by TCRdb on the PCR reads, yielding one entry per CDR3 protein. The top ten clones hold 13% to 15% of a sample with about 76,000 distinct CDR3 sequences, 45% to 60% of them seen once. The source material was blood. All receptors derive from a male donor in good health, without acne. Each CDR3 is given with its conserved first and last residue. The D gene is left open where the match is weak. Part of the rows lack a size; the others show once, few, many or a class for expanded clones.

CDR3nt | CDR3aa | v_gene | abundance | d_gene | j_gene
TGCAGTGCTAGGGGACTAGCGGGAGGTCCTCCAGATACGCAGTATTTT | CSARGLAGGPPDTQYF | TRBV20-1 | NA | TRBD2 | TRBJ2-3
TGTGCCAGTAAAACAGGGGAGGGAAACACCTTC | CASKTGEGNTF | TRBV27 | NA | TRBD1 | TRBJ1-2
TGCAGCGTTGAAGATGTGGGGGGCTACACCTTC | CSVEDVGGYTF | TRBV29-1 | many | NA | TRBJ1-2
TGTGCCAGCAGCCGCACAGGGTCTGGGGCCAACGTCCTGACTTTC | CASSRTGSGANVLTF | TRBV7-9 | many | NA | TRBJ2-6
TGCGCCAGCAGCTTGACAGCGGGGTCCTCCTACGAGCAGTACTTC | CASSLTAGSSYEQYF | TRBV5-1 | NA | TRBD2 | TRBJ2-7
TGCGCCAGCACGATGGGACAGGGGGCGAACACCGGGGAGCTGTTTTTT | CASTMGQGANTGELFF | TRBV5-1 | NA | TRBD1 | TRBJ2-2
TGTGCCAGCAGCTGGGGCGGCGGGGGGGAGTACAATGAGCAGTTCTTC | CASSWGGGGEYNEQFF | TRBV5-6 | many | TRBD2 | TRBJ2-1
TGCGCCAGCAGCCAAGTTCTGAGGGCGCTGGATGGCTACACCTTC | CASSQVLRALDGYTF | TRBV4-1 | NA | NA | TRBJ1-2
TGCAGCGCTACGGGACAGGGCACCGGGGAGCTGTTTTTT | CSATGQGTGELFF | TRBV20-1 | once | TRBD1 | TRBJ2-2
TGTGCCTGGGTAGCGGGAGGCTACAATGAGCAGTTCTTC | CAWVAGGYNEQFF | TRBV30 | many | TRBD2 | TRBJ2-1
TGTGCCAGTAGTTCCGGGATCAATAGCAATCAGCCCCAGCATTTT | CASSSGINSNQPQHF | TRBV19 | many | NA | TRBJ1-5
TGCAGTGCTAGAGCTGGGGGACGCAATCAGCCCCAGCATTTT | CSARAGGRNQPQHF | TRBV20-1 | NA | NA | TRBJ1-5
TGTGCCTGGAGCCGGACAGGGATTGAGACCCAGTACTTC | CAWSRTGIETQYF | TRBV30 | many | TRBD1 | TRBJ2-5
TGCAGCGTACTAACAGGGGGCGGCACTGAAGCTTTCTTT | CSVLTGGGTEAFF | TRBV29-1 | NA | TRBD1 | TRBJ1-1
TGCAGTGCTGGGAGCGGGGCGGGAATCAACGAGCAGTACTTC | CSAGSGAGINEQYF | TRBV20-1 | NA | TRBD2 | TRBJ2-7
TGTGCCAGTAGTATTGGATGGGTGGCGGGAGTAGGCACCGGGGAGCTGTTTTTT | CASSIGWVAGVGTGELFF | TRBV19 | NA | TRBD2 | TRBJ2-2
TGTGCCAGCAGGAACAGGGTAAACACTGAAGCTTTCTTT | CASRNRVNTEAFF | TRBV2 | NA | NA | TRBJ1-1
TGTGCCAGCAGCGCGCCAGGAGGTGAGCAGTTCTTC | CASSAPGGEQFF | TRBV7-2 | medium-sized | NA | TRBJ2-1
TGTGCCAGCAGCGGAACGACAGGGGCACCTGGGGCCCAGTACTTC | CASSGTTGAPGAQYF | TRBV9 | once | TRBD1 | TRBJ2-5
TGTGCCAGCACGGGGGAGCGGGAGGTTGGCGGGGAGCTGTTTTTT | CASTGEREVGGELFF | TRBV12-3/TRBV12-4 | once | TRBD2 | TRBJ2-2
TGCAGCGTTGAGGGCGGAGAGGGGTTCTACGAGCAGTACTTC | CSVEGGEGFYEQYF | TRBV29-1 | few | NA | TRBJ2-7
TGTGCCAGCAGTTACCGACTAGCGGGAGGGCCGGGGGAGCAGTACTTC | CASSYRLAGGPGEQYF | TRBV6-6 | NA | TRBD2 | TRBJ2-7
TGTGCCAGCTCACCACGTCACGGGACTGAAGCTTTCTTT | CASSPRHGTEAFF | TRBV18 | NA | NA | TRBJ1-1
TGCGGCCAAAACCAGGGGTGGTACTATGGCTACACCTTC | CGQNQGWYYGYTF | TRBV20-1 | few | NA | TRBJ1-2
TGCAGTGCTAGCAGTGAGGTTGAAGCTTTCTTT | CSASSEVEAFF | TRBV20-1 | many | NA | TRBJ1-1
TGTGCCAGCAGCTTAGACGCGAGGGCCAGCAGGACAGGGGGAGAGACCCAGTACTTC | CASSLDARASRTGGETQYF | TRBV11-3 | NA | TRBD1 | TRBJ2-5
TGCGCCAGCACCCACACCGGGGAGCTGTTTTTT | CASTHTGELFF | TRBV10-2 | many | NA | TRBJ2-2
TGTGCCAGCAGTCCGGTCGGACAGACCAACTCCTACGAGCAGTACTTC | CASSPVGQTNSYEQYF | TRBV5-5 | many | NA | TRBJ2-7
TGCGCCAGCAGCCAAGGGCTTACTCTTGATTCGGATGGCTACACCTTC | CASSQGLTLDSDGYTF | TRBV4-1 | many | NA | TRBJ1-2
TGTGCCTGGAGTGTACAGCAGGGAACTGAAGCTTTCTTT | CAWSVQQGTEAFF | TRBV30 | NA | NA | TRBJ1-1
TGTGCCAGCAGCTTAGTTACAGCAGACTCTGGAAACACCATATATTTT | CASSLVTADSGNTIYF | TRBV11-2 | NA | NA | TRBJ1-3
TGTGCCACCAGCCTAGCGGGAGGGCCCTACGAGCAGTACTTC | CATSLAGGPYEQYF | TRBV15 | NA | TRBD2 | TRBJ2-7
TGTGCCAGCAGCTCCTCGGGACTAGCGGGATATACCGGGGAGCTGTTTTTT | CASSSSGLAGYTGELFF | TRBV7-2 | NA | TRBD2 | TRBJ2-2
TGTGCCAGTAGTATTGGGGGGGCTGTCTTCGACTATGGCTACACCTTC | CASSIGGAVFDYGYTF | TRBV19 | few | NA | TRBJ1-2
TGTGCCAGCAGGCCTATGGGGGAAGGGAATGAAAAACTGTTTTTT | CASRPMGEGNEKLFF | TRBV7-9 | many | NA | TRBJ1-4
TGTGCCAGCAGCTTAGGTCCGGGTTCGAATTCACCCCTCCACTTT | CASSLGPGSNSPLHF | TRBV11-2 | many | NA | TRBJ1-6
TGTGCCACCAGTGATTTGCAGTCCGGGAGCTACCAAGAGACCCAGTACTTC | CATSDLQSGSYQETQYF | TRBV24-1 | NA | NA | TRBJ2-5
TGTGCCATCAGTGCACCGCATCAGCCCCAGCATTTT | CAISAPHQPQHF | TRBV10-3 | few | NA | TRBJ1-5
TGTGCCATTGCGGACAGGGTAGGGTACGAGCAGTACTTC | CAIADRVGYEQYF | TRBV28 | NA | TRBD1 | TRBJ2-7
TGTGCCTGGAGTCTGATGGGCCCTAATTCACCCCTCCACTTT | CAWSLMGPNSPLHF | TRBV30 | many | NA | TRBJ1-6
TGTGCCAGCAGTTTATTTAGGGACACCGGGGAGCTGTTTTTT | CASSLFRDTGELFF | TRBV27 | few | NA | TRBJ2-2
TGTGCCAGCAGGCTGGGGACAGCCTTTGGCTACACCTTC | CASRLGTAFGYTF | TRBV12-3/TRBV12-4 | NA | TRBD1 | TRBJ1-2
TGCGCCAGCAGCCAAGATATTGAGGGGGCCTACGAGCAGTACTTC | CASSQDIEGAYEQYF | TRBV4-1 | NA | NA | TRBJ2-7
TGTGCCAGTAGTGGACAGGGGGTATCCTACGAGCAGCACTTC | CASSGQGVSYEQHF | TRBV19 | NA | TRBD1 | TRBJ2-7
TGCGCCAGCAGCTCGACCGGGACTAGCGGATCCACAGATACGCAGTATTTT | CASSSTGTSGSTDTQYF | TRBV5-1 | NA | TRBD2 | TRBJ2-3
TGCAGTGCCAGCAGGGTAGGAGGGGATACGCAGTATTTT | CSASRVGGDTQYF | TRBV20-1 | NA | NA | TRBJ2-3